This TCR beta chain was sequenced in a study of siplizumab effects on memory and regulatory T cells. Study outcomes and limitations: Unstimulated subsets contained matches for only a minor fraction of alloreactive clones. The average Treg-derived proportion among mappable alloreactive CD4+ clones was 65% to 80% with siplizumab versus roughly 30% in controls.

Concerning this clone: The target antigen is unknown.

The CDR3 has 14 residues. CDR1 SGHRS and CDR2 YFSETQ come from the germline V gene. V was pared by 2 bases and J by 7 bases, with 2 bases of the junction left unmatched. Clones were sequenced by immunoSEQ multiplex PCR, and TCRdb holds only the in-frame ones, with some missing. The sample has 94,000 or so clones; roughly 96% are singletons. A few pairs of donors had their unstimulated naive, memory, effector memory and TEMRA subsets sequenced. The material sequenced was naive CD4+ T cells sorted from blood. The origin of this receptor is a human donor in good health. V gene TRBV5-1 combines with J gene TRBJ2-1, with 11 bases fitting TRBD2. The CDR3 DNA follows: TGCGCCAGCAGCTTTACTAGCGGGGGAAATGAGCAGTTCTTC. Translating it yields CASSFTSGGNEQFF.